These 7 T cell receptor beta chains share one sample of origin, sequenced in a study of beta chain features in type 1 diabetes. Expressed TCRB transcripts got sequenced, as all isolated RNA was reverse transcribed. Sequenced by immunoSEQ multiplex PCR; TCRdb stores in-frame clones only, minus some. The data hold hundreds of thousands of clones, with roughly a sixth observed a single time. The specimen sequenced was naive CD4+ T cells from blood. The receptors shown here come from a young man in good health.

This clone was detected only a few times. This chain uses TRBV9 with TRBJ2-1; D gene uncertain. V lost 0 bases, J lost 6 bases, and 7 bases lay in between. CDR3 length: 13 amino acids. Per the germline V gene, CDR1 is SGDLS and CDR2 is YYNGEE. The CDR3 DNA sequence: TGTGCCAGCAGCGTAGCTAGTGCCAATGAGCAGTTCTTC. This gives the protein CASSVASANEQFF.

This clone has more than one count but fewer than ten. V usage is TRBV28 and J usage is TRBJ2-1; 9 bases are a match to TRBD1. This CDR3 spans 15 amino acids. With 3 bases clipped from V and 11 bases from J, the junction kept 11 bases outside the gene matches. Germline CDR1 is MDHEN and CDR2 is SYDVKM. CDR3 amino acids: CASSFPGQGPRKQFF. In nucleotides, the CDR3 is TGTGCCAGCAGTTTTCCGGGACAGGGCCCTCGTAAGCAGTTCTTC. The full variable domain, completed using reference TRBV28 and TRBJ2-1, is DVKVTQSSRYLVKRTGEKVFLECVQDMDHENMFWYRQDPGLGLRLIYFSYDVKMKEKGDIPEGYSVSREKKERFSLILESASTNQTSMYLCASSFPGQGPRKQFFGPGTRLTVL.

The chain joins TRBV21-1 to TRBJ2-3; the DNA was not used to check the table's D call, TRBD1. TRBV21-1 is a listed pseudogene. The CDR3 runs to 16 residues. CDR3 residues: CASSKEGADRPDTQYF. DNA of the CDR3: TGTGCCAGCAGCAAAGAGGGGGCAGATAGGCCAGATACGCAGTATTTT.

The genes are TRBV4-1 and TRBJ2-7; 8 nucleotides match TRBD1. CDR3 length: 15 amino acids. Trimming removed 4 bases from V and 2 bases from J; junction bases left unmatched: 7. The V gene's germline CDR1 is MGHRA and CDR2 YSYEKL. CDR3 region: CASSLGQGGPYEQYF. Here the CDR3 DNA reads TGCGCCAGCAGCCTAGGACAGGGAGGACCCTACGAGCAGTACTTC.

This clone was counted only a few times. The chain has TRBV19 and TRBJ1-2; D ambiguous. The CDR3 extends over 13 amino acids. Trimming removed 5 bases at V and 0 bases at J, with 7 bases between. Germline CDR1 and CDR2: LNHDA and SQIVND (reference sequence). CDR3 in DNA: TGTGCCAGTAGTCCCCTGGCTAACTATGGCTACACCTTC. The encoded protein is CASSPLANYGYTF.

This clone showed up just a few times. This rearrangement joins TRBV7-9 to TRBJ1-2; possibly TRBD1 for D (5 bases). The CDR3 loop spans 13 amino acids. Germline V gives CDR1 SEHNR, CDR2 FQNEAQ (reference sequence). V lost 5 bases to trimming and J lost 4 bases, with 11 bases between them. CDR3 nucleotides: TGTGCCAGCAGCCTCAGGGTCCGCTATGGCTACACCTTC. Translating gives CASSLRVRYGYTF.

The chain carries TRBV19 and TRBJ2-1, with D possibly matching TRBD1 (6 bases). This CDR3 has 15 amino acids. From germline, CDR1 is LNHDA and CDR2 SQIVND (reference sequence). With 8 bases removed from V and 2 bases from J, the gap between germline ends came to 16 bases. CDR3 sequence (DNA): TGTGCCAGTTCCACGACAGGACCTCCCTACAATGAGCAGTTCTTC. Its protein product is CASSTTGPPYNEQFF.